This T cell receptor (beta chain) emerged from a study of cytomegalovirus exposure and HLA in healthy donors. Findings of the study overall: Among the CMV-associated chains, a few were confirmed in vitro as specific for CMV antigens.

Details on this clone: Its cognate antigen is unknown.

PCR amplification relied on 60 Vbeta primers (plus 13 Jbeta primers). Clones were sequenced by immunoSEQ multiplex PCR, and TCRdb holds only the in-frame ones, with some missing. The table lists 200,000 to 250,000 clones, roughly 87% of them singletons. CDR3 length: 17 amino acids. Deletions cut 4 bases from V and 4 bases from J, with 23 bases between. The germline V gene has CDR1 SGHRS and CDR2 YFSETQ. The source is a woman in her thirties or forties in good health and CMV-seropositive. The gene calls are TRBV5-1 and TRBJ1-2; weak D call: TRBD1 (6 bases). The sample was PBMCs. The CDR3 is CASSRDLRGRDTYGYTF. CDR3 nucleotides: TGCGCCAGCAGCCGAGATCTCAGGGGACGGGATACCTATGGCTACACCTTC.